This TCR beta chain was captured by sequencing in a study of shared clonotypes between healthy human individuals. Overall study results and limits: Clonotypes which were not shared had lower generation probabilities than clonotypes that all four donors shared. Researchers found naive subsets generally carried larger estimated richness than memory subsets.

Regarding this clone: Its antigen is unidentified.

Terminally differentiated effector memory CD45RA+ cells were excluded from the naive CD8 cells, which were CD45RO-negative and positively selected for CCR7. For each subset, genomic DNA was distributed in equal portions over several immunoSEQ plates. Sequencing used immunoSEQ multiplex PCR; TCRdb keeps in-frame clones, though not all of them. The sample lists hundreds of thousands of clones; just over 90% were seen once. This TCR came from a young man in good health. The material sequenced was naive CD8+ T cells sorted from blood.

This CDR3 reads CASSLVAAGWGKLFF. CDR3 nucleotide sequence: TGTGCCAGCAGCTTAGTCGCGGCAGGGTGGGGGAAACTGTTTTTT. The chain is built from TRBV11-3 and TRBJ1-4, with a possible D match to TRBD1 (5 bases). The CDR3 loop spans 15 amino acids. From germline, CDR1 is SGHNT and CDR2 YENEEA. Trimming stripped 1 base from V and 11 bases from J, with 17 bases between.